This passage covers 13 T cell receptor beta chains from one sample sequenced in a study of cytomegalovirus exposure and HLA in healthy donors. PCR involved 60 Vbeta and 13 Jbeta primers. Data came from immunoSEQ multiplex PCR; TCRdb stores just in-frame clones and leaves some out. The repertoire holds about 160,000 clones, with less than 90% as singletons. Input material: PBMCs. All receptors derive from a boy aged 2-15 years in good health and CMV-seronegative.

For this clone: The junction shows a germline mismatch at one end, possibly a read error. The same CDR3 arises from other DNA sequences in this sample as well. The V and J genes are TRBV29-1 and TRBJ1-4, with a tentative D call TRBD1 (5 bases). Germline CDR1 SQVTM, CDR2 ANQGSEA. This CDR3 contains 15 residues. CDR3 region: CSVEAGTMANEKLFF. For the CDR3, the DNA is TGCAGCGTTGAAGCCGGGACTATGGCTAATGAGAAACTGTTTTTT.

The rearrangement joins TRBV29-1 to TRBJ1-1, with 8 nucleotides matching TRBD1. CDR1 SQVTM and CDR2 ANQGSEA come from the germline V gene. This CDR3 spans 12 amino acids. Trimming at V came to 7 bases and at J to 4 bases, leaving 5 bases not matched to a gene. For the CDR3, the DNA is TGCAGCGGTCAGGGGGCGTCCACTGAAGCTTTCTTT. Translating it yields CSGQGASTEAFF.

The chain links TRBV7-9 to TRBJ2-1, with a possible D match to TRBD1 (6 bases). Trimming removed 1 base from V and 10 bases from J, with 14 bases in between. The length of the CDR3 is 14 residues. Germline assignment: CDR1 SEHNR and CDR2 FQNEAQ (reference sequence). The CDR3 loop is CASSLGTALWEQFF. The CDR3 bases are TGTGCCAGCAGCTTAGGGACAGCCTTGTGGGAGCAGTTCTTC. The whole variable domain, filled in from reference TRBV7-9 and TRBJ2-1, reads DTGVSQNPRHKITKRGQNVTFRCDPISEHNRLYWYRQTLGQGPEFLTYFQNEAQLEKSRLLSDRFSAERPKGSFSTLEIQRTEQGDSAMYLCASSLGTALWEQFFGPGTRLTVL.

The rearrangement links TRBV4-2 to TRBJ2-3; 11 bases align to TRBD2. CDR3 size: 14 residues. J lost 5 bases, V lost 4 bases, and 2 bases had no gene match. CDR1 LGHNA and CDR2 YNFKEQ come from the germline V gene. The CDR3 is CASSLAGGLDTQYF. The CDR3 nucleotides are TGTGCCAGCAGCCTAGCGGGAGGGTTAGATACGCAGTATTTT.

With respect to this clone: The junction and the germline gene differ at one end; a read error may be behind it. This chain uses TRBV30 with TRBJ1-1, with 9 positions matching TRBD1. The CDR3 length is 11 residues. Germline assignment: CDR1 GTSNPN and CDR2 SVGIG (reference sequence). The DNA of the CDR3 is TGTGCCTGGAGTACAGGGGGCCTTAACCACTTT. As protein: CAWSTGGLNHF.

This chain connects TRBV5-4 to TRBJ2-3, with a possible D match to TRBD2 (7 bases). The CDR3 loop spans 14 amino acids. Looked up from germline, CDR1 is SGHNT and CDR2 is YYREEE (reference sequence). Trimming removed 0 bases from V and 6 bases from J, with 11 bases in between. CDR3 in amino acids: CASSLGGRGDTQYF. For the CDR3, the DNA is TGTGCCAGCAGCTTGGGTGGGAGGGGGGATACGCAGTATTTT.

This clone was counted a single time. The CDR3 is CASSVQASNTEAFF. The CDR3 DNA is TGTGCCAGCAGCGTTCAGGCGTCGAACACTGAAGCTTTCTTT. The gene calls are TRBV7-9 and TRBJ1-1; D is undetermined. The CDR3 is made up of 14 amino acids. Per the germline V gene, CDR1 is SEHNR and CDR2 is FQNEAQ (reference sequence). V shed 5 bases and J shed 1 base, with 11 bases lying between them.

This chain links TRBV19 with TRBJ1-1, with a tentative D call TRBD1 (5 bases). CDR1 and CDR2 from the germline V gene are LNHDA and SQIVND (reference sequence). This CDR3 has 12 residues. Trimming took off 3 bases at V and 5 bases at J, with 7 bases between the two ends. The CDR3 region has the DNA TGTGCCAGTAGTATGACAGTTACTGAAGCTTTCTTT. Its translation: CASSMTVTEAFF.

The rearrangement uses TRBV12-5 and TRBJ2-7, with 10 bases matching TRBD1. V lost 4 bases to trimming and J lost 3 bases; unmatched junction nucleotides: 3. The CDR3 sequence is 14 residues long. The V gene's germline CDR1 is LGHNT and CDR2 FRNRAP. The CDR3 loop is CASGSRTGGYEQYF. The CDR3 coding sequence is TGTGCTAGTGGTTCGAGGACAGGGGGCTACGAGCAGTACTTC.

The V call is TRBV27, the J call TRBJ2-2; the D gene is possibly TRBD1 (5 bases). This CDR3 contains 16 residues. Trimming removed 3 bases at V and 2 bases at J, with 13 bases between. CDR1 MNHEY and CDR2 SMNVEV come from the germline V gene (reference sequence). The CDR3: CASSFLRTLNTGELFF. The CDR3 DNA sequence: TGTGCCAGCAGTTTCTTGAGGACACTCAACACCGGGGAGCTGTTTTTT.

V gene TRBV7-9 combines with J gene TRBJ2-3; tentative D call: TRBD2 (6 bases). With 5 bases removed from V and 6 bases from J, the gap between germline ends came to 21 bases. The germline V gene encodes CDR1 SEHNR and CDR2 FQNEAQ (reference sequence). This CDR3 has 16 residues. The CDR3 region is CASSLPKLEGRDTQYF. Here the CDR3 DNA reads TGTGCCAGCAGCCTCCCCAAACTAGAGGGGAGGGATACGCAGTATTTT.

This sequence joins TRBV28 and TRBJ2-7; 12 bases map to TRBD1. CDR1 is MDHEN, CDR2 SYDVKM, per germline. V lost 6 bases and J lost 9; bases outside the gene matches: 9. This CDR3 has 14 residues. CDR3 sequence reads: CASRASGQGAGQYF. Written as DNA, the CDR3 is TGTGCCAGCAGGGCTTCGGGACAGGGGGCAGGGCAGTACTTC.

The chain couples TRBV6-5 to TRBJ2-1; 8 bases align to TRBD2. J lost 7 bases, V lost 2 bases, and 7 bases had no gene match. The germline gives CDR1 MNHEY, CDR2 SVGAGI. The CDR3 is made up of 15 amino acids. The CDR3 DNA reads TGTGCCAGCAGTTACCATAGCGGGGAAGGGAATGAGCAGTTCTTC. This sequence encodes CASSYHSGEGNEQFF.